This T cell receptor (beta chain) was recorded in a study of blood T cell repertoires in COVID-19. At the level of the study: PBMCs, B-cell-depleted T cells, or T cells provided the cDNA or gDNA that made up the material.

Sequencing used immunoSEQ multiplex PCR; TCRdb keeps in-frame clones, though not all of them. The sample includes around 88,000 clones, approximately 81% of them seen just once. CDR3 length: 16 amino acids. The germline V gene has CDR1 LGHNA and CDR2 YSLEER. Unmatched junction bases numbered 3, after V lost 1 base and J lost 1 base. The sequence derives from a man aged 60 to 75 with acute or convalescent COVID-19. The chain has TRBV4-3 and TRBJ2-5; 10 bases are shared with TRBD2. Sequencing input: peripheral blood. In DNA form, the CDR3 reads TGCGCCAGCAGCCAAGGGACTAGCGGTACCCAAGAGACCCAGTACTTC. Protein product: CASSQGTSGTQETQYF.